These T cell receptor beta chains were read from a single sample in a study of graft-versus-host responses after intestinal transplantation. Clones were sequenced by immunoSEQ multiplex PCR, and TCRdb holds only the in-frame ones, with some missing. The top ten hold approximately 0.2% of the sample, which has tens of thousands of clones, around 93% seen once. Antigens of these TCRs are unknown. The specimen was unstimulated CD4+ T cells sorted from spleen or lymph node cells, collected before transplant. The receptors originated from a human donor who was the organ donor for an intestinal transplant. Each CDR3 is given with its conserved first and last residue. The D gene is left open where the match is weak. A clone size is listed for some rows: how often the clone was seen (once, few, many), or a class if it is expanded.

v_gene	d_gene	len	j_gene	abundance	CDR3nt	CDR3aa
TRBV5-1	NA	15	TRBJ2-3	NA	TGCGCCAGCAGCTTGTCCGGGGAGGCGAAAGATACGCAGTATTTT	CASSLSGEAKDTQYF
TRBV5-4	NA	14	TRBJ1-6	NA	TGTGCCAGCAGCTTAGGACAGTCTAATTCACCCCTCCACTTT	CASSLGQSNSPLHF
TRBV9	NA	13	TRBJ2-5	NA	TGTGCCAGCAGCGTAGTAGGTTTGGAGACCCAGTACTTC	CASSVVGLETQYF
TRBV4-2	NA	15	TRBJ1-2	NA	TGTGCCAGCAGCCTCCAGACTGAAAACTCTCGGGGCTACACCTTC	CASSLQTENSRGYTF
TRBV7-2	NA	15	TRBJ2-3	NA	TGTGCCAGCAGCTTACGACAGGACAGCACAGATACGCAGTATTTT	CASSLRQDSTDTQYF
TRBV7-2	NA	14	TRBJ1-2	NA	TGTGCCAGCAAGGGGGGCCCCGATAACTATGGCTACACCTTC	CASKGGPDNYGYTF
TRBV6-5	TRBD1	15	TRBJ1-4	NA	TGTGCCAGCAGCAAGACCCGGGACAGGGGTAGAGGACTGTTTTTT	CASSKTRDRGRGLFF
TRBV5-4	TRBD2	17	TRBJ2-3	NA	TGTGCCAGCAGCATCGGACTAGCGGGGGGGCAGACAGATACGCAGTATTTT	CASSIGLAGGQTDTQYF
TRBV6-7	NA	14	TRBJ2-5	NA	TGTGCCAGCAGTTACTCACGCAAAGATAAGACCCAGTACTTC	CASSYSRKDKTQYF
TRBV7-8	NA	15	TRBJ1-4	NA	TGTGCCAGCAGCTTAAACAGGGTAAAGGGGGAAAAACTGTTTTTT	CASSLNRVKGEKLFF
TRBV9	NA	14	TRBJ2-2	NA	TGTGCCAGCAGCGGAGACTATGTACCCGGGGAGCTGTTTTTT	CASSGDYVPGELFF
TRBV7-8	NA	15	TRBJ1-1	NA	TGTGCCAGCAGCTTAGTCGGGGGCGCGAACACTGAAGCTTTCTTT	CASSLVGGANTEAFF
TRBV7-2	NA	15	TRBJ1-2	NA	TGTGCCAGCAGCTCCATGGCCGGACGGATAGGTGGCTACACCTTC	CASSSMAGRIGGYTF
TRBV6-5	NA	13	TRBJ1-2	NA	TGTGCCAGCTCCATGGGGCCTAACTATGGCTACACCTTC	CASSMGPNYGYTF
TRBV7-8	NA	15	TRBJ1-4	NA	TGTGCCAGCAGCCCCCAATACCCGGGACAAGGAAAACTGTTTTTT	CASSPQYPGQGKLFF
TRBV6-6	NA	16	TRBJ1-4	few	TGTGCCAGCAGTTACTCTGGGGGAGCGGCTAATGAAAAACTGTTTTTT	CASSYSGGAANEKLFF
TRBV29-1	NA	12	TRBJ2-7	NA	TGCAGCGTTGTAATATGGCGGGATGAGCAGTACTTC	CSVVIWRDEQYF
TRBV10-2	NA	14	TRBJ1-2	NA	TGCGCCAGCAGTAGGGGGGGGATCGGCTATGGCTACACCTTC	CASSRGGIGYGYTF
TRBV5-4	NA	15	TRBJ1-4	once	TGTGCCAGCAGCTTAACAGGGACAACAAAGGAAAAACTGTTTTTT	CASSLTGTTKEKLFF
TRBV18	NA	13	TRBJ1-1	NA	TGTGCCAGCTCACCAGTACAGAACACTGAAGCTTTCTTT	CASSPVQNTEAFF
TRBV9	NA	12	TRBJ2-2	NA	TGTGCCAGCAGCGTTTTAGCCGGGGAGCTGTTTTTT	CASSVLAGELFF
TRBV29-1	NA	12	TRBJ2-3	NA	TGCAGCGTGCAACGGGACACAGATACGCAGTATTTT	CSVQRDTDTQYF
TRBV15	NA	15	TRBJ2-2	once	TGTGCCACCAGCAGAGGAGGAAAAAGCACCGGGGAGCTGTTTTTT	CATSRGGKSTGELFF
TRBV5-4	NA	16	TRBJ2-7	NA	TGTGCCAGCAGCCCGGAGCCTAGCGTAAGCTCCTACGAGCAGTACTTC	CASSPEPSVSSYEQYF
TRBV4-1	TRBD1	16	TRBJ2-7	NA	TGTGCCAGCAGCCAAGGGTTTGGGACAGGGGTCAACGAGCAGTACTTC	CASSQGFGTGVNEQYF
TRBV18	TRBD2	15	TRBJ2-7	few	TGTGCCAGCTCTCAGACTAGCGGGAGATCCTACGAGCAGTACTTC	CASSQTSGRSYEQYF
TRBV19	NA	14	TRBJ1-6	NA	TGTGCCAGTAGTAAAGGGGTGTTGTCTTCACCCCTCCACTTT	CASSKGVLSSPLHF
TRBV5-6	NA	16	TRBJ2-3	NA	TGTGCCAGCAGCTTGAGGTTCGGGGGTCGAACAGATACGCAGTATTTT	CASSLRFGGRTDTQYF
TRBV5-1	NA	15	TRBJ1-3	NA	TGCGCCAGCAGCTTGGGACAGGCCTCTGGAAACACCATATATTTT	CASSLGQASGNTIYF
TRBV19	TRBD1	15	TRBJ1-4	NA	TGTGCCAGTAACATCGGTCGACAGGGTGATGAAAAACTGTTTTTT	CASNIGRQGDEKLFF
TRBV20-1	TRBD1	11	TRBJ1-2	few	TGTGCCCTAGACAGGGTCTATGGCTACACCTTC	CALDRVYGYTF
TRBV29-1	NA	14	TRBJ2-7	once	TGCAGCGTGAGAGACACCACCGGAGGAGGCGAGCAGTACTTC	CSVRDTTGGGEQYF
TRBV6-5	NA	14	TRBJ1-1	NA	TGTTCTAGGGAAGTAGGGACACTGAACACTGAAGCTTTCTTT	CSREVGTLNTEAFF
TRBV6-1	TRBD1	14	TRBJ2-3	NA	TGTGCCAGCAGTGTAGGGACAGGGACAGATACGCAGTATTTT	CASSVGTGTDTQYF
TRBV7-2	NA	14	TRBJ1-1	NA	TGTGCCAGCAGCTTATACGACATGAACACTGAAGCTTTCTTT	CASSLYDMNTEAFF
TRBV7-3	NA	15	TRBJ2-3	NA	TGTGCGAGCAAGACGGACGGAGCTAGCACAGATACGCAGTATTTT	CASKTDGASTDTQYF
TRBV27	NA	16	TRBJ2-5	NA	TGTGCCAGCAGTTTAATTGGGGCGAGCCTCCAAGAGACCCAGTACTTC	CASSLIGASLQETQYF
TRBV2	NA	13	TRBJ1-1	few	TGTGCCAGCTACAGAAACATGAACACTGAAGCTTTCTTT	CASYRNMNTEAFF
TRBV9	NA	14	TRBJ2-5	NA	TGTGCCAGCAGCGTAGAATCTGGGGGAGAGACCCAGTACTTC	CASSVESGGETQYF
TRBV18	NA	17	TRBJ2-3	NA	TGTGCCAGCTCCACAACAATGTATGACACCTACACAGATACGCAGTATTTT	CASSTTMYDTYTDTQYF
TRBV7-8	TRBD2	14	TRBJ2-7	NA	TGTGCCAGCAGCTTAGGGACTAGCTCCTACGAGCAGTACTTC	CASSLGTSSYEQYF
TRBV27	NA	16	TRBJ1-6	NA	TGTGCCAGCAGCCCGCGGGGGAGCTCCTATAATTCACCCCTCCACTTT	CASSPRGSSYNSPLHF
TRBV6-6	TRBD1	15	TRBJ2-7	NA	TGTGCCAGCAGTCATTCGCGGACAGGGGTCTACGAGCAGTACTTC	CASSHSRTGVYEQYF